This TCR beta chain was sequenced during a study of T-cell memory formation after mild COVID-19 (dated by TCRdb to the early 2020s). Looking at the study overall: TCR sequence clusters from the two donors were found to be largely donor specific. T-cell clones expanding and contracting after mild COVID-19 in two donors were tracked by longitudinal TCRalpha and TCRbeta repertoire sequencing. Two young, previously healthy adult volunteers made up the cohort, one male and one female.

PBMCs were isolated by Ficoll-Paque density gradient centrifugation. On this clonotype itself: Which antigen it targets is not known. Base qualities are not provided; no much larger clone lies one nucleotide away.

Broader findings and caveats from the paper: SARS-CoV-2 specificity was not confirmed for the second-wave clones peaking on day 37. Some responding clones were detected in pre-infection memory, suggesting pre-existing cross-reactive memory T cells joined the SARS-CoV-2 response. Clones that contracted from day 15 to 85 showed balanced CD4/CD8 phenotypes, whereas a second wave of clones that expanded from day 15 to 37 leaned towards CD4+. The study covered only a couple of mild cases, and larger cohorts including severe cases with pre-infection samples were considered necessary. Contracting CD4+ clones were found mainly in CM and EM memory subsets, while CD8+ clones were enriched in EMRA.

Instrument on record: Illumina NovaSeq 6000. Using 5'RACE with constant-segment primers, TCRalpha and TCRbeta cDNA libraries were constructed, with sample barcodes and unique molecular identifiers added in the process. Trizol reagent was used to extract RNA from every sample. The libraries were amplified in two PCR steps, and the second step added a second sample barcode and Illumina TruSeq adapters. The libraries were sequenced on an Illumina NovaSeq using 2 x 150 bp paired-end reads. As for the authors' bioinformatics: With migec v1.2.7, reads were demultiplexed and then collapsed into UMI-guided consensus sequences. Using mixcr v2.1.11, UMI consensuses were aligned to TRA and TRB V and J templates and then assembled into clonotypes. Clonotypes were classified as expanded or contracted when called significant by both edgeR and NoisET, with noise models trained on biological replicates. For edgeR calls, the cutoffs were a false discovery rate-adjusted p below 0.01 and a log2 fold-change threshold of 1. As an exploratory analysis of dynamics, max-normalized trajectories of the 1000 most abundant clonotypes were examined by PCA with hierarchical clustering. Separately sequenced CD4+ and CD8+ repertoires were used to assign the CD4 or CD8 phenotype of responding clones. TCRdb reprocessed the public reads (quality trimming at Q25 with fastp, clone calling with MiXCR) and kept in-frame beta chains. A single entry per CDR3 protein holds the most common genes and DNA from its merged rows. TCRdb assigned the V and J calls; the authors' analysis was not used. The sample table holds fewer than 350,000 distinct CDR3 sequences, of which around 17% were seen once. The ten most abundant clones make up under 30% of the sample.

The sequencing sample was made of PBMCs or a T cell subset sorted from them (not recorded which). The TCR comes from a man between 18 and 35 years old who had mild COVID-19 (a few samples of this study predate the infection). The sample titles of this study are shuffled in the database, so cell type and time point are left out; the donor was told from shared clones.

The CDR3 corresponds to CASSLGRGSYNEQFF. The nucleotide sequence reads as follows: TGTGCCAGCAGCTTAGGCAGGGGTTCCTACAATGAGCAGTTCTTC. The rearrangement joined TRBV7-2 to TRBJ2-1; TRBD1 is possibly the D segment (6 matching bases). The germline V gene provides CDR1 SGHTA and CDR2 FQGNSA. From the cysteine up to the phenylalanine, the CDR3 has a length of 15 residues. Only CDR3 DNA remains: 45 bases, in frame from the first base. V was cut back by 1 base and J by 1 base, leaving a gap of 8 bases between them.